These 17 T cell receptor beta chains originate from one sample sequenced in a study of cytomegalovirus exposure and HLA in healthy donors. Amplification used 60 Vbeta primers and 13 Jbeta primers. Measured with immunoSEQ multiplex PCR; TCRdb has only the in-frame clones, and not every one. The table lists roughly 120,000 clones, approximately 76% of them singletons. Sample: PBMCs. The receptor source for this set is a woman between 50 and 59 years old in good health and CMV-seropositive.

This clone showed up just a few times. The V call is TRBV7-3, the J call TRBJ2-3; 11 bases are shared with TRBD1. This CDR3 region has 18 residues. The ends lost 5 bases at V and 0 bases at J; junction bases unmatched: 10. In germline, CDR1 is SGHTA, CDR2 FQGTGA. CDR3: CASSPGQGVPTSTDTQYF. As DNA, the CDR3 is TGTGCCAGCAGCCCGGGACAGGGGGTTCCAACTAGCACAGATACGCAGTATTTT.

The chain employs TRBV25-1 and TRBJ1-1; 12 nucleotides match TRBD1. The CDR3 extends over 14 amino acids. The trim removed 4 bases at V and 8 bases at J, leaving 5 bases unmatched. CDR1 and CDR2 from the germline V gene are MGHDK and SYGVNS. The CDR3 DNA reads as TGTGCCAGCAGTGGGGACAGGGGGCGGCGGGAAGCTTTCTTT. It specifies CASSGDRGRREAFF.

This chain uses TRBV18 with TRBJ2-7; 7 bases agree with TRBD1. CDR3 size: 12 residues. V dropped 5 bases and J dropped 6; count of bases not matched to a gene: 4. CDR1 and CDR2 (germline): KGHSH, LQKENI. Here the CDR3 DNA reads TGTGCCAGCTCAGACAGGGTGGGCGAGCAGTACTTC. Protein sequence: CASSDRVGEQYF. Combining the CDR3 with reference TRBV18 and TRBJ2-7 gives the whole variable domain NAGVMQNPRHLVRRRGQEARLRCSPMKGHSHVYWYRQLPEEGLKFMVYLQKENIIDESGMPKERFSAEFPKEGPSILRIQQVVRGDSAAYFCASSDRVGEQYFGPGTRLTVT.

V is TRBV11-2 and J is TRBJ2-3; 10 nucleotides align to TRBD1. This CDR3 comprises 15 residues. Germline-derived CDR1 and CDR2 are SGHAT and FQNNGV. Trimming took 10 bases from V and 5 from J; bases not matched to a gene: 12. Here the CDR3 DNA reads TGTGCCACCCGAAGGGGACAGGGGTATCAAGATACGCAGTATTTT. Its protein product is CATRRGQGYQDTQYF.

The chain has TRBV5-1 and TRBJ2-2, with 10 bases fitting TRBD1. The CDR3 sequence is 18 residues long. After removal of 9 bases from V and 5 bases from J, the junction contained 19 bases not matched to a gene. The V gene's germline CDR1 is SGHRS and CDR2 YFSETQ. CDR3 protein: CATQDRGSNGRGTGELFF. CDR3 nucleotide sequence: TGCGCCACCCAGGACAGGGGGTCCAATGGCCGCGGGACCGGGGAGCTGTTTTTT.

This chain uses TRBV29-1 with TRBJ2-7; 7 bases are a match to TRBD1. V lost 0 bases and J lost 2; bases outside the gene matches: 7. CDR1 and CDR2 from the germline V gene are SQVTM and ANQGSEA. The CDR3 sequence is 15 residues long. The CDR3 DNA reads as TGCAGCGTTGAAGACGAAGAGGGGGCGACCTACGAGCAGTACTTC. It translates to CSVEDEEGATYEQYF.

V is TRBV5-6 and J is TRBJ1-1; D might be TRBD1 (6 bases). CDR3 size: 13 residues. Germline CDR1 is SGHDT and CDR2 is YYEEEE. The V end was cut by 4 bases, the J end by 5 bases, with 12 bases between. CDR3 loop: CASSLQGGTEAFF. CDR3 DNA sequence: TGTGCCAGCAGCCTACAGGGAGGGACTGAAGCTTTCTTT.

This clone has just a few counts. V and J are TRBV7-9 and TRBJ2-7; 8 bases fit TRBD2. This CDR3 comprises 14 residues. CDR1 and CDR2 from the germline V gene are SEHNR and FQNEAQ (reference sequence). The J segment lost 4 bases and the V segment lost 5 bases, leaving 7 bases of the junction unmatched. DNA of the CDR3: TGTGCCAGCAGCCGTAGCGGGGCGGGATACGAGCAGTACTTC. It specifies CASSRSGAGYEQYF.

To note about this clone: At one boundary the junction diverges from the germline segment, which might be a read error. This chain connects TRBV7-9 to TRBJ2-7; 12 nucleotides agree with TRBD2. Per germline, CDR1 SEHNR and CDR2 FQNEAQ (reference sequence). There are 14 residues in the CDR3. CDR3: CASSLAGGTYEQYF. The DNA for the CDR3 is TGTGCCAGCAGCCTAGCGGGAGGGACCTACGAGCAGTACTTC.

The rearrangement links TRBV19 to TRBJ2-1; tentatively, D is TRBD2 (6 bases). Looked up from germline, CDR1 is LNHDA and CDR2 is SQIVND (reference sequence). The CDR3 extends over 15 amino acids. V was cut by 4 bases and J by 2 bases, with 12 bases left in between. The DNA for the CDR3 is TGTGCCAGTAGTACCTCCGGGAGTACCTACAATGAGCAGTTCTTC. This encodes CASSTSGSTYNEQFF.

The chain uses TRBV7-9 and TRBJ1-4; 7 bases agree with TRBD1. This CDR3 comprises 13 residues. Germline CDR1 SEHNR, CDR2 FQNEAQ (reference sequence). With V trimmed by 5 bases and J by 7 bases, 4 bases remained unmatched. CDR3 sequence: CASSPRQGEKLFF. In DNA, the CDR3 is TGTGCCAGCAGCCCTAGACAGGGTGAAAAACTGTTTTTT.

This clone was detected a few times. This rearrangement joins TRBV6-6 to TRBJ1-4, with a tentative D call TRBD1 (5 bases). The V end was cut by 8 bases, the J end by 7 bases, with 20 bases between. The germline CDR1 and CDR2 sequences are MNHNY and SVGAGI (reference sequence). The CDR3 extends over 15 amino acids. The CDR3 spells CASAPGRGLSEKLFF. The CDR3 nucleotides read TGTGCCAGCGCTCCCGGGAGGGGCTTGAGTGAAAAACTGTTTTTT.

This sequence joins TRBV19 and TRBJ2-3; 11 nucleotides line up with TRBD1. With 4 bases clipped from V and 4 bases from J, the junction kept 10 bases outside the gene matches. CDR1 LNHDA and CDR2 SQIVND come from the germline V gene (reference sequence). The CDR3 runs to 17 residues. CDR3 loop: CASSTLGQGANPDTQYF. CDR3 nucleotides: TGTGCCAGTAGTACCCTAGGACAGGGGGCAAATCCAGATACGCAGTATTTT.

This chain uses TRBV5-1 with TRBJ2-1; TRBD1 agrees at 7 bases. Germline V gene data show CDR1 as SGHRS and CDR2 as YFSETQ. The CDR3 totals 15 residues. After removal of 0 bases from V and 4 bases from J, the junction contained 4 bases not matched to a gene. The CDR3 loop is CASSLATGVYNEQFF. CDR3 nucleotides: TGCGCCAGCAGCTTGGCCACAGGGGTTTACAATGAGCAGTTCTTC.

CDR3 amino acids: CASKLSGLEHYEQYF. For the CDR3, the DNA is TGTGCCAGCAAACTCTCGGGACTAGAACACTACGAGCAGTACTTC. The chain joins TRBV27 to TRBJ2-7; 8 bases map to TRBD2. Germline V gene sequence: CDR1 MNHEY, CDR2 SMNVEV (reference sequence). With V trimmed by 7 bases and J by 3 bases, 11 bases remained unmatched. The CDR3 runs to 15 residues.

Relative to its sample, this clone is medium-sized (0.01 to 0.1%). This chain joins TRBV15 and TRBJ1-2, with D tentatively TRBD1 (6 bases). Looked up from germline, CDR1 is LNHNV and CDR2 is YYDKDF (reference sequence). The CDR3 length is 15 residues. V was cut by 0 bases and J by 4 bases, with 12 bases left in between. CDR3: CATSRDTQGSYGYTF. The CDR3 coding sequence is TGTGCCACCAGCAGAGACACACAGGGATCCTATGGCTACACCTTC.

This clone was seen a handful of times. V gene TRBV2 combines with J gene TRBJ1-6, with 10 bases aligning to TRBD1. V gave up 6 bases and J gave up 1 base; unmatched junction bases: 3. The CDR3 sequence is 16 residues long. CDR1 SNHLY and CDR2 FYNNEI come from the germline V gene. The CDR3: CASRSDRGSYNSPLHF. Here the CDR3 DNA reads TGTGCCAGCAGATCGGACAGGGGGTCCTATAATTCACCCCTCCACTTT. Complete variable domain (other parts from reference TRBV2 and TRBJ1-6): EPEVTQTPSHQVTQMGQEVILRCVPISNHLYFYWYRQILGQKVEFLVSFYNNEISEKSEIFDDQFSVERPDGSNFTLKIRSTKLEDSAMYFCASRSDRGSYNSPLHFGNGTRLTVT.